The 29 T cell receptor beta chains below were found in one sample sequenced in a study of identical twins. TCRdb processed the 5' RACE reads anew with MiXCR; each CDR3 protein has one entry. The data hold approximately 190,000 distinct CDR3 sequences, with about a sixth observed a single time. These same records also appear under a second study, on T cells expressing NK-cell markers.

Source material: CD8+ T cells sorted from blood. Receptors originate from a woman aged 18 to 35 in good health.

V is TRBV7-9 and J is TRBJ2-5; possibly TRBD1 for D (6 bases). CDR1 and CDR2 (germline): SEHNR, FQNEAQ (reference sequence). V lost 2 bases and J 2 bases, leaving 9 bases between the germline ends. The CDR3 sequence is 14 residues long. The chain's CDR3 is CASSLITGQETQYF. The CDR3 coding sequence is TGTGCCAGCAGCTTAATAACAGGGCAAGAGACCCAGTACTTC. Full variable domain (remainder filled in from reference TRBV7-9 and TRBJ2-5): DTGVSQNPRHKITKRGQNVTFRCDPISEHNRLYWYRQTLGQGPEFLTYFQNEAQLEKSRLLSDRFSAERPKGSFSTLEIQRTEQGDSAMYLCASSLITGQETQYFGPGTRLLVL.

This rearrangement joins TRBV29-1 to TRBJ2-7; TRBD1 or TRBD2 may be the D gene (5 bases each). V lost 4 bases and J lost 6, with 19 bases in between. This CDR3 has 14 amino acids. CDR1 is SQVTM and CDR2 is ANQGSEA in the germline V gene. CDR3 loop: CSVAMGEGASEQYF. CDR3 sequence (DNA): TGCAGCGTTGCTATGGGGGAAGGGGCCTCCGAGCAGTACTTC.

The genes are TRBV7-8 and TRBJ2-2, with a possible D match to TRBD2 (5 bases). Germline V gene lookup returns CDR1 SGHVS and CDR2 FQNEAQ. V was trimmed by 4 bases and J by 7 bases, leaving 16 bases between them. The CDR3 length is 15 residues. DNA for the CDR3: TGTGCCAGCAGCTGGGCAGAACTAGTGGGCGGGGAGCTGTTTTTT. Translated, it gives CASSWAELVGGELFF.

V usage is TRBV7-9 and J usage is TRBJ1-2; tentatively, D is TRBD1 (5 bases). This CDR3 is built from 14 residues. V gave up 2 bases and J gave up 4 bases, with 11 bases separating them. CDR1 SEHNR and CDR2 FQNEAQ come from the germline V gene (reference sequence). This chain's CDR3 is CASSLPGRSYGYTF. CDR3 DNA sequence: TGTGCCAGCAGCTTACCGGGACGGAGCTATGGCTACACCTTC.

This clonotype was seen at least ten times. The V and J genes are TRBV12-3 or TRBV12-4 and TRBJ1-2; 10 nucleotides line up with TRBD1. The CDR3 extends over 13 amino acids. Trimming took 8 bases from V and 7 from J; bases not matched to a gene: 7. CDR3: CASPLGTGAGYTF. The CDR3 bases are TGTGCCAGCCCGTTGGGGACAGGGGCTGGCTACACCTTC.

In its sample, this clonotype was seen a few times. V gene TRBV5-1 combines with J gene TRBJ2-2; the D call may be TRBD1 or TRBD2 (5 bases each). The germline V and J ends were trimmed by 0 bases and 7 bases, with 16 bases remaining between them. Germline loops: CDR1 SGHRS, CDR2 YFSETQ. The length of the CDR3 is 16 residues. CDR3: CASSLGWDPWIGELFF. The CDR3 DNA is TGCGCCAGCAGCTTGGGCTGGGACCCTTGGATCGGGGAGCTGTTTTTT.

This rearrangement joins TRBV20-1 to TRBJ1-2; 9 nucleotides align to TRBD1. This CDR3 region has 17 residues. The germline V gene has CDR1 DFQATT and CDR2 SNEGSKA (reference sequence). Trimming removed 3 bases from V and 4 bases from J; junction bases left unmatched: 15. The CDR3 is CSASIRFQGQGIYGYTF. The CDR3 DNA reads TGCAGTGCTAGCATCCGATTTCAGGGACAGGGAATCTATGGCTACACCTTC.

This clonotype was detected only a few times. The J gene is TRBJ2-3, the V gene TRBV7-8; D uncertain. The V gene lost 7 bases and the J gene lost 2 bases, with 7 bases spanning the gap. CDR3 length: 12 residues. Germline values: CDR1 SGHVS, CDR2 FQNEAQ. The CDR3 loop is CASTSHTDTQYF. In DNA form, the CDR3 reads TGTGCCAGCACGAGTCACACAGATACGCAGTATTTT.

The gene calls are TRBV5-5 and TRBJ2-7; the D gene is possibly TRBD1 (6 bases). V was shortened by 2 bases and J by 3 bases, with 12 bases between the two germline ends. This CDR3 has 14 residues. CDR1 and CDR2 (germline): SGHKS, YYEKEE (reference sequence). CDR3 bases: TGTGCCAGCAGCTTAACAACAGGGTTCTACGAGCAGTACTTC. Protein sequence: CASSLTTGFYEQYF.

The V and J genes are TRBV7-9 and TRBJ2-5; D is unresolved. V lost 0 bases, J lost 5 bases, and 7 bases lay in between. CDR1 and CDR2 from the germline V gene are SEHNR and FQNEAQ (reference sequence). The CDR3 extends over 13 amino acids. The CDR3 protein is CASSLAMEETQYF. The CDR3 bases are TGTGCCAGCAGCTTAGCGATGGAGGAGACCCAGTACTTC.

V and J are TRBV29-1 and TRBJ2-3; 9 nucleotides agree with TRBD2. The germline V gene has CDR1 SQVTM and CDR2 ANQGSEA. Germline trimming cut 0 bases from V and 6 bases from J; bases unmatched to any gene: 1. The CDR3 runs to 13 residues. The CDR3 region has the DNA TGCAGCGTTGAAGATAGCGGGGGCGATACGCAGTATTTT. Amino acid sequence: CSVEDSGGDTQYF.

This clonotype was detected only a few times. In nucleotides, the CDR3 is TGTGCCAGCAGGAGCCGGACCCGAGGGACCCAGTACTTC. Translated: CASRSRTRGTQYF. The chain carries TRBV6-2 or TRBV6-3 and TRBJ2-5; D remains ambiguous. Looked up from germline, CDR1 is MNHEY and CDR2 is SVGEGT. The CDR3 contains 13 residues. The ends were cut back, 6 bases at V and 7 bases at J, with 15 bases in the middle.

This clonotype occurred a few times. The chain has TRBV12-3 or TRBV12-4 and TRBJ1-1; 8 bases are shared with TRBD1. V trimming: 0 bases; J trimming: 5 bases; junction bases outside the gene matches: 5. CDR3 length: 15 residues. The CDR3 region has the DNA TGTGCCAGCAGTTTAGCGCAGGGGGCGAGAACTGAAGCTTTCTTT. Protein: CASSLAQGARTEAFF.

This clonotype was seen a few times. The gene calls are TRBV27 and TRBJ2-7, with 7 bases matching TRBD2. V trimming: 6 bases; J trimming: 6 bases; junction bases outside the gene matches: 11. This CDR3 is built from 14 residues. Germline values: CDR1 MNHEY, CDR2 SMNVEV (reference sequence). The CDR3 DNA is TGTGCCAGCAGCCCCCTAGCGGCCCTCGGCGAGCAGTACTTC. It codes for CASSPLAALGEQYF.

J is TRBJ2-1 and V is TRBV7-9; 11 bases are a match to TRBD2. CDR3 length: 15 residues. The V gene end was trimmed by 5 bases and the J gene end by 8 bases; junction bases not matched to a gene: 8. Germline lookup yields CDR1 SEHNR and CDR2 FQNEAQ (reference sequence). The DNA of the CDR3 is TGTGCCAGCAGCGTCAATAGCGGGAGGGCCTATGAGCAGTTCTTC. It specifies CASSVNSGRAYEQFF.

This clonotype was seen a handful of times. This chain uses TRBV5-1 with TRBJ2-5; 8 positions match TRBD2. This CDR3 region has 18 residues. V trimming: 0 bases; J trimming: 3 bases; junction bases outside the gene matches: 13. Germline V lookup: CDR1 SGHRS, CDR2 YFSETQ. The CDR3 DNA reads TGCGCCAGCAGCTTGGGCGCGGCGGGAGGTCTTTGGGAAGAGACCCAGTACTTC. It encodes CASSLGAAGGLWEETQYF.

This clonotype came up a few times. This rearrangement joins TRBV6-2 or TRBV6-3 to TRBJ2-7; 8 nucleotides align to TRBD1. CDR3 size: 15 residues. The germline CDR1 and CDR2 sequences are MNHEY and SVGEGT. V was pared by 4 bases and J by 6 bases, with 11 bases of the junction left unmatched. This CDR3 is CASSSLVTGDSEQYF. The CDR3 nucleotides read TGTGCCAGCAGTTCCCTCGTGACAGGGGATAGCGAGCAGTACTTC.

A few counts support this clonotype. The gene calls are TRBV29-1 and TRBJ1-2; D is undetermined. Trimming pared 3 bases from V and 0 bases from J, leaving 5 bases between. CDR3 length equals 12 residues. The germline gives CDR1 SQVTM, CDR2 ANQGSEA. This chain's CDR3 is CSVEPPNYGYTF. CDR3 sequence (DNA): TGCAGCGTTGAGCCCCCTAACTATGGCTACACCTTC. The whole variable domain, remainder taken from reference TRBV29-1 and TRBJ1-2, is SAVISQKPSRDICQRGTSLTIQCQVDSQVTMMFWYRQQPGQSLTLIATANQGSEATYESGFVIDKFPISRPNLTFSTLTVSNMSPEDSSIYLCSVEPPNYGYTFGSGTRLTVV.

A few counts support this clonotype. This rearrangement joins TRBV7-2 to TRBJ2-3; D tentatively reads TRBD1 or TRBD2 (5 bases each). Trimming removed 3 bases at V and 2 bases at J, with 18 bases between. Germline V lookup: CDR1 SGHTA, CDR2 FQGNSA. CDR3 length equals 17 residues. CDR3 in amino acids: CASSFPSNGTSTDTQYF. The CDR3 coding sequence is TGTGCCAGCAGCTTCCCCTCCAACGGGACCTCCACAGATACGCAGTATTTT.

The chain joins TRBV7-8 to TRBJ2-6, with 13 bases matching TRBD2. From germline, CDR1 is SGHVS and CDR2 FQNEAQ. This CDR3 has 17 residues. J was trimmed by 5 bases and V by 4 bases; bases with no gene match: 5. The CDR3 DNA reads TGTGCCAGCAGCTCCGGGACTAGCGGGATCTGGGCCAACGTCCTGACTTTC. It translates to CASSSGTSGIWANVLTF.

The rearrangement joins TRBV7-2 to TRBJ2-1; 7 nucleotides line up with TRBD2. There are 16 residues in the CDR3. Trimming cost V 3 bases and J 2 bases; bases outside gene matches: 7. The V gene's germline CDR1 is SGHTA and CDR2 FQGNSA. CDR3 sequence: CASSFGLGAAYNEQFF. The DNA for the CDR3 is TGTGCCAGCAGCTTCGGACTAGGGGCCGCCTACAATGAGCAGTTCTTC.

This clonotype was seen more than once but under ten times. V is TRBV6-2 or TRBV6-3 and J is TRBJ2-1; 10 positions agree with TRBD2. This CDR3 contains 15 residues. Trimming at V came to 5 bases and at J to 5 bases, leaving 6 bases not matched to a gene. The germline gives CDR1 MNHEY, CDR2 SVGEGT. CDR3 nucleotide sequence: TGTGCCAGCAGTGCTAGCGGGAGTCTGGACAATGAGCAGTTCTTC. Its protein is CASSASGSLDNEQFF.

The sample holds many counts of this clonotype. The chain has TRBV20-1 and TRBJ2-4; D might be TRBD1 or TRBD2, each matching 7 bases. Germline V gives CDR1 DFQATT, CDR2 SNEGSKA (reference sequence). The CDR3 has 14 residues. Trimming left V 6 bases short and J 2 bases short, with 14 bases between. Here the CDR3 DNA reads TGCAGTGCCCAGGGGGGGGCACCCAAAAACATTCAGTACTTC. Translated: CSAQGGAPKNIQYF.

This clonotype has just a few counts. The chain employs TRBV29-1 and TRBJ1-2; the match to TRBD1 covers 7 bases. Germline V gives CDR1 SQVTM, CDR2 ANQGSEA. The V and J ends lost 6 bases and 6 bases, in that order; junction bases with no gene match: 7. The length of the CDR3 is 12 residues. The CDR3 DNA reads TGCAGCGTCGCCCTTGGACAGGATGGCTACACCTTC. It translates to CSVALGQDGYTF. The full variable domain, in which reference TRBV29-1 and TRBJ1-2 provide the parts outside the CDR3, is SAVISQKPSRDICQRGTSLTIQCQVDSQVTMMFWYRQQPGQSLTLIATANQGSEATYESGFVIDKFPISRPNLTFSTLTVSNMSPEDSSIYLCSVALGQDGYTFGSGTRLTVV.

This clonotype was counted only a few times. The chain is built from TRBV29-1 and TRBJ2-5, with 13 bases that match TRBD2. The CDR3 runs 15 residues. Losses at the gene ends were 4 bases for V and 5 bases for J; bases not matched to a gene: 7. Germline CDR1 SQVTM, CDR2 ANQGSEA. Here the CDR3 DNA reads TGCAGCGTTGGGACTAGCGGGAGAATTGGGGAGACCCAGTACTTC. As protein: CSVGTSGRIGETQYF.

This clonotype has only a few counts. V gene TRBV10-2 combines with J gene TRBJ2-7; TRBD2 matches at 7 bases. CDR1 is WSHSY, CDR2 SAAADI, per germline. This CDR3 is built from 16 residues. With V trimmed by 2 bases and J by 0 bases, 7 bases remained unmatched. In DNA, the CDR3 is TGCGCCAGCAGTGAGCATATGGCGGGAGCCTCCTACGAGCAGTACTTC. Translated, it gives CASSEHMAGASYEQYF.

This clonotype was picked up a small number of times. The chain couples TRBV7-9 to TRBJ2-2, with D uncertain. Germline loops: CDR1 SEHNR, CDR2 FQNEAQ (reference sequence). Trimming left V 4 bases short and J 4 bases short, with 16 bases between. This CDR3 is 16 amino acids long. As DNA, the CDR3 is TGTGCCAGCAGCTCGGCTCCGGCACAAATCACCGGGGAGCTGTTTTTT. Encoded protein: CASSSAPAQITGELFF.

This clonotype turned up a few times. The genes are TRBV6-5 and TRBJ1-5; D remains unclear. The CDR3 consists of 18 residues. Between the trimmed V and J ends, which lost 0 bases and 0 bases, there was a span of 15 bases. From germline, CDR1 is MNHEY and CDR2 SVGAGI. The CDR3 coding sequence is TGTGCCAGCAGTTACTCCGTGACGGGCCACCTTAGCAATCAGCCCCAGCATTTT. Its protein is CASSYSVTGHLSNQPQHF.

The V and J genes are TRBV12-3 or TRBV12-4 and TRBJ2-1; 7 nucleotides match TRBD2. The V and J ends lost 7 bases and 2 bases, in that order; junction bases with no gene match: 5. CDR3 length: 14 residues. CDR3 residues: CASTAGTAYNEQFF. DNA of the CDR3: TGTGCCAGCACAGCGGGGACGGCCTACAATGAGCAGTTCTTC.